These T cell receptor beta chains were read from a single sample in a study of OX40 agonist ivuxolimab in advanced cancers. Clones were read by immunoSEQ multiplex PCR, and TCRdb kept only the in-frame ones, dropping some. The sample consists of roughly 86,000 clones, about 87% of them appearing once. The starting material was CD4+ or CD8+ T cells sorted from blood, obtained in a trial of the OX40 agonist ivuxolimab. Source of these receptors: an adult with an advanced solid tumor such as melanoma, head and neck, liver or kidney cancer. Each CDR3 is given with its conserved first and last residue. Each record gives: J gene, CDR3 length, V gene, D gene, clone size, CDR3 DNA, CDR3 protein. A D gene is named only where the DNA matches it firmly. For some rows the clone size is stated as once, few or many, or as a class when expanded; others skip it.

TRBJ1-4 14 TRBV6-5 NA NA TGTGCCAGCAGAGGACAGCCATCTAATGAAAAACTGTTTTTT CASRGQPSNEKLFF
TRBJ2-3 12 TRBV5-1 NA NA TGCGCCAGCAGCTTCGGCACAGATACGCAGTATTTT CASSFGTDTQYF
TRBJ2-7 17 TRBV30 NA NA TGTGCCTGGAGTGTACGTCCCTTCGGTGATACTGACTACGAGCAGTACTTC CAWSVRPFGDTDYEQYF
TRBJ1-2 13 TRBV18 NA few TGTGCCAGCTCACCGGACGTCCTAGAGGGCTACACCTTC CASSPDVLEGYTF
TRBJ2-3 14 TRBV7-9 TRBD1 NA TGTGCCAGCAGCCTACAGGGGGCTCTAGATACGCAGTATTTT CASSLQGALDTQYF
TRBJ1-5 17 TRBV10-3 TRBD1 NA TGTGCCACCGGGGACAGATCTAGCGAAGCAGGCAATCAGCCCCAGCATTTT CATGDRSSEAGNQPQHF
TRBJ2-1 21 TRBV9 TRBD2 NA TGTGCCAGCAGCGTAGGAGGAATTGGGGGGACTAGCGGGAGTTTGGGCAATGAGCAGTTCTTC CASSVGGIGGTSGSLGNEQFF
TRBJ2-7 15 TRBV30 TRBD2 NA TGTGCCTGGAGTGTACAAGCGGGAGGTGGCAACGAGCAGTACTTC CAWSVQAGGGNEQYF
TRBJ2-3 13 TRBV27 NA NA TGTGCCAGCAGTCCTCAGGGGTCAGATACGCAGTATTTT CASSPQGSDTQYF
TRBJ2-7 14 TRBV11-1 TRBD1 NA TGTGCCAGCAGCCCCCGGGACAGGTCCTACGAGCAGTACTTC CASSPRDRSYEQYF
TRBJ1-1 15 TRBV9 TRBD1 NA TGTGCCAGCAGCGTAGCGACAGGGGCAAGTGCTGAAGCTTTCTTT CASSVATGASAEAFF
TRBJ2-7 15 TRBV4-1 NA NA TGCGCCAGCAGCCAAGTAGGAGCGACCCGCCACGAGCAGTACTTC CASSQVGATRHEQYF
TRBJ2-3 14 TRBV7-3 NA NA TGTGCCAGCAGCTTAATGGCGGGCGCAGATACGCAGTATTTT CASSLMAGADTQYF
TRBJ2-1 12 TRBV27 NA NA TGTGCCAGCAGTTTCGGAGGGTATGAGCAGTTCTTC CASSFGGYEQFF
TRBJ2-7 14 TRBV5-6 TRBD1 NA TGTGCCAGCACGCCGACAGGGGTAGGCTACGAGCAGTACTTC CASTPTGVGYEQYF
TRBJ1-4 15 TRBV11-3 NA NA TGTGCCAGCGGAGCGGGGGCCGAGGGTGATGAAAAACTGTTTTTT CASGAGAEGDEKLFF
TRBJ2-5 16 TRBV7-8 NA NA TGTGCCAGCAGCTCCACCCAGACGGCCACCGTTGGGGAGCAGTACTTC CASSSTQTATVGEQYF
TRBJ1-4 14 TRBV5-1 TRBD1 NA TGCGCCAGCGGCTTGGGGACAGCTAATGAAAAACTGTTTTTT CASGLGTANEKLFF
TRBJ2-5 17 TRBV2 NA NA TGTGCCAGCAGCCGAATTTCCCTGATCCGGGTGGAAGAGACCCAGTACTTC CASSRISLIRVEETQYF
TRBJ2-1 16 TRBV11-2 TRBD1 NA TGTGCCAGCAGCAAAGACCGGGACAGGGTGCGGAATGAGCAGTTCTTC CASSKDRDRVRNEQFF
TRBJ2-3 16 TRBV6-1 TRBD1 NA TGTGCCAGCAGTGAAGCCAGCGGGACAGGGGCAGATACGCAGTATTTT CASSEASGTGADTQYF
TRBJ2-7 13 TRBV7-8 NA NA TGTGCCAGCAGCTTAAATCCGGGCTACGAGCAGTACTTC CASSLNPGYEQYF